This T cell receptor beta chain was retrieved from a study of blood T cell repertoires in COVID-19. Study background: Researchers got acute and convalescent COVID-19 samples from the United States, Italy and Spain. From T cells, B-cell-depleted T cells, or PBMCs came the material, which was cDNA or gDNA.

Germline V gives CDR1 MDHEN, CDR2 SYDVKM. V lost 3 bases, J lost 3 bases, and 13 bases lay in between. This CDR3 comprises 15 residues. In the original processing: Reference gene primer amplification gave nucleated cell count estimates. Sequencing was performed with immunoSEQ multiplex PCR; in TCRdb, only in-frame clones are kept and a portion is missing. V and J calls and clone size follow that table, whereas D and trimming were derived from the DNA. The top ten hold 2.5% to 3% of the sample, which has about 190,000 clones, about 77% seen once. The sample consisted of peripheral blood. The chain recombines TRBV28 with TRBJ2-3, with D possibly TRBD1 on 6 matching bases. This TCR came from a woman older than 75 with active or convalescent COVID-19. The CDR3 spells CASSFVQGVTDTQYF. CDR3 DNA sequence: TGTGCCAGCAGTTTCGTACAGGGAGTGACAGATACGCAGTATTTT.